This T cell receptor (beta chain) was documented in a study of blood T cell repertoires in COVID-19. Looking at the study overall: Nucleic acid was either cDNA or gDNA, and it came from T cells, B-cell-depleted T cells, or PBMCs.

In the source study's methods: How many nucleated cells were present was estimated from reference gene primer amplification. Clones were read by immunoSEQ multiplex PCR, and TCRdb kept only the in-frame ones, dropping some. D and trimming were read from the DNA, whereas the V and J calls and clone size are those reported in that table. Of under 200,000 clones in the sample, around 80% are singletons; the top ten hold approximately 8%. Recruits, aged about 18 to 89 years, lived in under 25 US areas. CDR1 KGHDR and CDR2 SFDVKD come from the germline V gene. The CDR3 totals 15 residues. Trimming took 3 bases from V and 4 from J; bases not matched to a gene: 4.

The rearrangement links TRBV24-1 to TRBJ2-3; TRBD1 aligns across 9 bases. The TCR originated in a woman aged 45-59 years who had recovered from COVID-19. Sequencing was done on a sample of PBMCs or T cells enriched from blood (not recorded which). This CDR3 reads CATSDPRTGADTQYF. CDR3 nucleotide sequence: TGTGCCACCAGTGATCCTAGGACAGGGGCAGATACGCAGTATTTT.